Each of the 26 T cell receptor beta chains below was sequenced from the same sample in a study of CD8 T cells in ankylosing spondylitis. Study-level findings and limits: Among TCR beta sequences, a motif of 7 to 9 highly homologous variants appeared characteristic of ankylosing spondylitis blood.

Antigens of these TCRs are unknown. TCRdb passed the 5' RACE reads through MiXCR, listing each CDR3 protein once. Of just under 550,000 distinct CDR3 sequences in the sample, 12% were seen once. Sequencing used blood, either unsorted or a sorted T cell fraction (not recorded which). These receptors all stem from a male donor with ankylosing spondylitis.

The V gene is TRBV2, the J gene TRBJ1-2, with 7 positions matching TRBD1. Per germline, CDR1 SNHLY and CDR2 FYNNEI. V shed 5 bases and J 4 bases; nucleotides not matched to a gene: 4. The length of the CDR3 is 13 residues. CDR3 DNA: TGTGCCAGCAGTATCAGGGGGTCCTATGGCTACACCTTC. It translates to CASSIRGSYGYTF.

This clonotype has a handful of counts. The chain uses TRBV7-2 and TRBJ2-5, with TRBD1 matching over 7 bases. The trim removed 3 bases at V and 6 bases at J, leaving 4 bases unmatched. CDR3 length: 13 residues. Germline V gene lookup returns CDR1 SGHTA and CDR2 FQGNSA. The CDR3 coding sequence is TGTGCCAGCAGCTTGAGGGGGCGACAGACCCAGTACTTC. Translating gives CASSLRGRQTQYF.

This clonotype has a handful of counts. The CDR3 loop is CASSAMTGREETQYF. The CDR3 bases are TGTGCCAGCAGTGCGATGACAGGGCGGGAGGAGACCCAGTACTTC. This sequence joins TRBV25-1 and TRBJ2-5; either TRBD1 or TRBD2 may fit D (7 bases each). This CDR3 has 15 amino acids. With 4 bases removed from V and 5 bases from J, the gap between germline ends came to 17 bases. Germline CDR1 and CDR2: MGHDK and SYGVNS.

This clonotype was detected ten times or more. The rearrangement uses TRBV12-3 or TRBV12-4 and TRBJ1-1; possible D gene TRBD1, 5 bases. Trimming removed 6 bases at V and 1 base at J, with 9 bases between. The CDR3 length is 13 residues. The CDR3 here is CASRGTENTEAFF. CDR3 DNA: TGTGCCAGCAGGGGGACGGAGAACACTGAAGCTTTCTTT.

The V call is TRBV5-1, the J call TRBJ1-1; maybe TRBD1 (6 bases). The CDR3 extends over 15 amino acids. V gave up 0 bases and J gave up 3 bases, with 12 bases separating them. CDR1 is SGHRS and CDR2 is YFSETQ in the germline V gene. CDR3 bases: TGCGCCAGCAGCTTGGCAGGGGACACGTACACTGAAGCTTTCTTT. It yields the protein CASSLAGDTYTEAFF.

This clonotype occurred a few times. CDR3 region: CASSLTAGSYEQYF. The CDR3, as DNA: TGCGCCAGCAGCCTTACGGCGGGCTCCTACGAGCAGTACTTC. V is TRBV5-1 and J is TRBJ2-7, with D possibly being TRBD2 (5 bases). Germline lookup yields CDR1 SGHRS and CDR2 YFSETQ. The germline V and J ends were trimmed by 4 bases and 0 bases, with 11 bases remaining between them. This CDR3 has 14 residues.

This rearrangement joins TRBV20-1 to TRBJ2-3; perhaps TRBD2 as D (5 bases). This CDR3 is 13 amino acids long. In germline, CDR1 is DFQATT, CDR2 SNEGSKA (reference sequence). V lost 3 bases and J 4 bases, leaving 11 bases between the germline ends. The CDR3 DNA is TGCAGTGCTAGGCCGGACTGGGCAGATACGCAGTATTTT. This encodes CSARPDWADTQYF.

This clonotype was detected ten times or more. V is TRBV20-1 and J is TRBJ2-5; TRBD2 agrees at 7 bases. Trimming took 5 bases from V and 5 from J; bases not matched to a gene: 14. Germline loops: CDR1 DFQATT, CDR2 SNEGSKA (reference sequence). The CDR3 has 15 residues. This chain's CDR3 is CSASGLGGKGETQYF. The CDR3 DNA sequence: TGCAGTGCTTCCGGACTAGGAGGGAAAGGGGAGACCCAGTACTTC.

At least ten counts were recorded for this clonotype. This chain uses TRBV5-1 with TRBJ1-1; unclear D gene. V dropped 2 bases and J dropped 4 bases, with 9 bases sitting between them. Germline CDR1 is SGHRS and CDR2 is YFSETQ. The length of the CDR3 is 13 residues. The CDR3 coding sequence is TGCGCCAGCAGCTTACAATCAAGCACTGAAGCTTTCTTT. This encodes CASSLQSSTEAFF.

The chain combines TRBV12-3 or TRBV12-4 with TRBJ2-7, with a tentative D call TRBD1 (6 bases). The CDR3 is 14 residues long. Deletions cut 1 base from V and 4 bases from J, with 11 bases between. CDR3 in DNA: TGTGCCAGCAGTTTAGAGGGACACTTATACGAGCAGTACTTC. Protein: CASSLEGHLYEQYF.

The chain joins TRBV15 to TRBJ1-6; 11 bases fit TRBD1. Germline assignment: CDR1 LNHNV and CDR2 YYDKDF (reference sequence). The CDR3 runs to 16 residues. Trimming at V came to 5 bases and at J to 4 bases, leaving 4 bases not matched to a gene. CDR3 DNA sequence: TGTGCCACCAGCTCCGGGACAGGGGGTTATAATTCACCCCTCCACTTT. This sequence encodes CATSSGTGGYNSPLHF. The entire variable domain, with the rest obtained from reference TRBV15 and TRBJ1-6, is as follows: DAMVIQNPRYQVTQFGKPVTLSCSQTLNHNVMYWYQQKSSQAPKLLFHYYDKDFNNEADTPDNFQSRRPNTSFCFLDIRSPGLGDTAMYLCATSSGTGGYNSPLHFGNGTRLTVT.

This clonotype was counted ten times or more. The CDR3 here is CSAPGTSGTSFSYEQYF. The CDR3 region has the DNA TGCAGTGCCCCGGGGACTAGCGGGACGTCTTTCTCCTACGAGCAGTACTTC. This chain links TRBV20-1 with TRBJ2-7, with 13 bases matching TRBD2. There are 17 residues in the CDR3. The germline CDR1 and CDR2 sequences are DFQATT and SNEGSKA (reference sequence). V lost 6 bases, J lost 0 bases, and 11 bases stayed unmatched.

This clonotype was observed many times. The J gene is TRBJ2-7, the V gene TRBV7-9; 7 bases line up with TRBD1. This CDR3 has 16 amino acids. Germline CDR1 is SEHNR and CDR2 is FQNEAQ (reference sequence). V gave up 8 bases and J gave up 9 bases; unmatched junction bases: 22. CDR3 region: CASGTGVGIFSVSQYF. CDR3 sequence (DNA): TGTGCCAGCGGAACAGGGGTTGGAATATTCTCAGTATCGCAGTACTTC.

Ten or more counts support this clonotype. The genes are TRBV5-1 and TRBJ2-1; D is undetermined. CDR3 length: 14 amino acids. Germline V CDR1 and CDR2: SGHRS, YFSETQ. Trimming cost V 3 bases and J 2 bases, with 9 bases left between them. The CDR3 sequence is CASSWGTAYNEQFF. CDR3 nucleotide sequence: TGCGCCAGCAGCTGGGGTACCGCCTACAATGAGCAGTTCTTC.

The chain is built from TRBV7-9 and TRBJ1-1, with D unresolved. The CDR3 totals 16 residues. V gave up 5 bases and J gave up 0 bases, with 16 bases separating them. The germline gives CDR1 SEHNR, CDR2 FQNEAQ (reference sequence). CDR3 sequence (DNA): TGTGCCAGCAGCAAACCCGGCAATGGGATGAACACTGAAGCTTTCTTT. Its protein is CASSKPGNGMNTEAFF. Full variable domain (rest looked up from reference TRBV7-9 and TRBJ1-1): DTGVSQNPRHKITKRGQNVTFRCDPISEHNRLYWYRQTLGQGPEFLTYFQNEAQLEKSRLLSDRFSAERPKGSFSTLEIQRTEQGDSAMYLCASSKPGNGMNTEAFFGQGTRLTVV.

The chain uses TRBV12-3 or TRBV12-4 and TRBJ1-5; TRBD1 is a possible D gene (5 bases). CDR3 length: 14 amino acids. V was trimmed by 3 bases and J by 3 bases, leaving 9 bases between them. The CDR3 nucleotides are TGTGCCAGCAGTTTTGGCAGGGTCAATCAGCCCCAGCATTTT. It specifies CASSFGRVNQPQHF.

V and J are TRBV4-1 and TRBJ2-5; 7 positions agree with TRBD2. The CDR3 consists of 17 residues. CDR1 and CDR2 from the germline V gene are MGHRA and YSYEKL. V was clipped by 0 bases and J by 5 bases; unmatched bases: 12. The chain's CDR3 is CASSQDPSAAGEETQYF. The CDR3 nucleotides read TGCGCCAGCAGCCAAGACCCCTCTGCTGCGGGGGAGGAGACCCAGTACTTC.

This clonotype was seen repeatedly, ten times or more. The gene calls are TRBV4-1 and TRBJ2-7; D might be TRBD1 (6 bases). Germline V CDR1 and CDR2: MGHRA, YSYEKL. The V end was cut by 3 bases, the J end by 4 bases, with 13 bases between. This CDR3 region has 14 residues. CDR3 sequence: CASSHVGQVYEQYV. DNA of the CDR3: TGCGCCAGCAGCCATGTGGGACAAGTTTACGAGCAGTACGTC.

The J gene is TRBJ1-3, the V gene TRBV18; weak D call: TRBD1 (6 bases). Trimming shortened V by 4 bases and J by 1 base, and 17 bases separated the two germline ends. The CDR3 covers 17 residues. Germline V CDR1 and CDR2: KGHSH, LQKENI. The CDR3 DNA sequence: TGTGCCAGCTCACAAAAAAGGGACACGACTTCTGGAAACACCATATATTTT. Its translation is CASSQKRDTTSGNTIYF.

J is TRBJ1-5 and V is TRBV3-1, with TRBD1 matching 10 bases. There are 17 residues in the CDR3. The V gene end was trimmed by 4 bases and the J gene end by 5 bases; junction bases not matched to a gene: 11. Germline lookup yields CDR1 LGHDT and CDR2 YNNKEL (reference sequence). CDR3 DNA sequence: TGTGCCAGCAGCCTCTCCCTCCATGGACAGGGGGATCAGCCCCAGCATTTT. Translated, it gives CASSLSLHGQGDQPQHF. The full variable domain, in which reference TRBV3-1 and TRBJ1-5 provide the parts outside the CDR3, is DTAVSQTPKYLVTQMGNDKSIKCEQNLGHDTMYWYKQDSKKFLKIMFSYNNKELIINETVPNRFSPKSPDKAHLNLHINSLELGDSAVYFCASSLSLHGQGDQPQHFGDGTRLSIL.

This clonotype was seen ten or more times. The DNA of the CDR3 is TGTGCCAGCAGCCAAGTCAGGGCAGGTGAGCAGTTCTTC. This encodes CASSQVRAGEQFF. The rearrangement links TRBV3-1 to TRBJ2-1; possible D gene TRBD1, 5 bases. This CDR3 comprises 13 residues. Germline V gives CDR1 LGHDT, CDR2 YNNKEL (reference sequence). V lost 1 base, J lost 9 bases, and 10 bases lay in between.

In this sample, this clonotype turned up a few times. The V gene is TRBV5-1, the J gene TRBJ1-5, with D maybe TRBD1 (5 bases). V was pared by 0 bases and J by 6 bases, with 10 bases between. The CDR3 runs 14 residues. CDR1 is SGHRS and CDR2 is YFSETQ in the germline V gene. The CDR3 bases are TGCGCCAGCAGCTTGGGTGCAGGGACTCAGCCCCAGCATTTT. It specifies CASSLGAGTQPQHF.

This clonotype was found a few times. V and J are TRBV2 and TRBJ2-1, with 7 bases lining up with TRBD2. The CDR3 has 12 residues. In germline, CDR1 is SNHLY, CDR2 FYNNEI. Trimming cost V 6 bases and J 10 bases; bases outside gene matches: 6. The CDR3 region has the DNA TGTGCCAGCAGACCCCAGCGGGACGAGCAGTTCTTC. It encodes CASRPQRDEQFF.

The V call is TRBV11-3, the J call TRBJ2-3; 11 bases fit TRBD2. Germline V gene lookup returns CDR1 SGHNT and CDR2 YENEEA. Trimming removed 4 bases from V and 3 bases from J; junction bases left unmatched: 6. This CDR3 is 16 amino acids long. The CDR3 here is CASSSLAGEATDTQYF. The CDR3 coding sequence is TGTGCCAGCAGCTCACTAGCGGGAGAGGCTACAGATACGCAGTATTTT.

The sample holds a few counts of this clonotype. The chain couples TRBV5-5 to TRBJ1-3; TRBD1 matches 8 bases. V shed 4 bases and J 0 bases; nucleotides not matched to a gene: 9. CDR1 is SGHKS and CDR2 is YYEKEE in the germline V gene (reference sequence). This CDR3 contains 17 residues. As DNA, the CDR3 is TGTGCCAGCAGCCTCGGACAGGGTCTAAGCTCTGGAAACACCATATATTTT. This encodes CASSLGQGLSSGNTIYF. Supplemented by reference TRBV5-5 and TRBJ1-3, the full variable domain reads DAGVTQSPTHLIKTRGQQVTLRCSPISGHKSVSWYQQVLGQGPQFIFQYYEKEERGRGNFPDRFSARQFPNYSSELNVNALLLGDSALYLCASSLGQGLSSGNTIYFGEGSWLTVV.

This clonotype was observed at least ten times. This chain connects TRBV20-1 to TRBJ1-1; D is unresolved. V was clipped by 5 bases and J by 0 bases, with 4 bases between them. CDR1 is DFQATT, CDR2 SNEGSKA, per germline (reference sequence). This CDR3 is 11 amino acids long. The CDR3 region is CSADMNTEAFF. As DNA, the CDR3 is TGCAGTGCTGATATGAACACTGAAGCTTTCTTT.